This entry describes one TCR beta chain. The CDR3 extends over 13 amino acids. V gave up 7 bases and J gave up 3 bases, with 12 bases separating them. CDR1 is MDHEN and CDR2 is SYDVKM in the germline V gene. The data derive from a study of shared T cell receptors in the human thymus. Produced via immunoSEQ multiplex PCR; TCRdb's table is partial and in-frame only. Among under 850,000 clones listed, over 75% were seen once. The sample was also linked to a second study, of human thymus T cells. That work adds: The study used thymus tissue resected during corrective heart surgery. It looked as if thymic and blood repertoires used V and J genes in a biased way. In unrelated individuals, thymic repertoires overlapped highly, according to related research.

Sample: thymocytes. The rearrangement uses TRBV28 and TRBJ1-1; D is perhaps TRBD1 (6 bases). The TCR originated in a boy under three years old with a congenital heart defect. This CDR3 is CASISQGYTEAFF. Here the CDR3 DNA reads TGTGCCAGCATTTCACAGGGCTACACTGAAGCTTTCTTT.